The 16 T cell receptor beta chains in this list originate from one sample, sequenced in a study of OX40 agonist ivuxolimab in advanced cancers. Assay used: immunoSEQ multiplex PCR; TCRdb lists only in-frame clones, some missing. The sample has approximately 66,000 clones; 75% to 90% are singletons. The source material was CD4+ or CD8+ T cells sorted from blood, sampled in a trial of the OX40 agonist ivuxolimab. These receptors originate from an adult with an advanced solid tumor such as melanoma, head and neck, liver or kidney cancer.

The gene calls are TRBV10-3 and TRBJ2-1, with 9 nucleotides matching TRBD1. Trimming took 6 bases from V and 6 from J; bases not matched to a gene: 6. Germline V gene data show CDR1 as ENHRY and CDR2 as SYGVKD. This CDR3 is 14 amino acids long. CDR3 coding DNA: TGTGCCATCAGCCAACAGGGGGCGGGCAATGAGCAGTTCTTC. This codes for CAISQQGAGNEQFF.

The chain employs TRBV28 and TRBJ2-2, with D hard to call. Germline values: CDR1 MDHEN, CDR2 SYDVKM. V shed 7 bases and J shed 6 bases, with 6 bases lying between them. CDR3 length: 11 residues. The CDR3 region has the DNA TGTGCCAGCACACGGGCCGGGGAGCTGTTTTTT. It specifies CASTRAGELFF.

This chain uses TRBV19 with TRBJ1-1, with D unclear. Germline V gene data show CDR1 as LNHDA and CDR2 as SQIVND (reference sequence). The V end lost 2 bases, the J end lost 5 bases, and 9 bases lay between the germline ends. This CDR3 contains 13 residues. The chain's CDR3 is CASSINIQTEAFF. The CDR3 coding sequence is TGTGCCAGTAGTATAAACATACAAACTGAAGCTTTCTTT.

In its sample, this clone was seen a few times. The CDR3: CASSPGLLRVTQYF. In DNA form, the CDR3 reads TGTGCCAGCAGCCCGGGACTCCTACGAGTGACCCAGTACTTC. The chain links TRBV7-8 to TRBJ2-5; D is perhaps TRBD2 (6 bases). Trimming took 5 bases from V and 7 from J, leaving 17 bases between them. This CDR3 region has 14 residues. Germline CDR1 SGHVS, CDR2 FQNEAQ.

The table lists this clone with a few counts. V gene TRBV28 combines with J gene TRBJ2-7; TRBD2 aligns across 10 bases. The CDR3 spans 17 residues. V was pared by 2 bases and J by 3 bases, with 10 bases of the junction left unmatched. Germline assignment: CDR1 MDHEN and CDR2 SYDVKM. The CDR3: CASSLPPPLAGDYEQYF. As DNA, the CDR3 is TGTGCCAGCAGTTTACCTCCCCCCCTAGCGGGGGACTACGAGCAGTACTTC.

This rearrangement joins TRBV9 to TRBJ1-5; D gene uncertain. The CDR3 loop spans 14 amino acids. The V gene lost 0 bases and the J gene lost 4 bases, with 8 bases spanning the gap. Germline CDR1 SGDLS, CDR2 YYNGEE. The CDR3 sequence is CASSVGGGNQPQHF. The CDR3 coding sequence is TGTGCCAGCAGCGTAGGGGGAGGGAATCAGCCCCAGCATTTT.

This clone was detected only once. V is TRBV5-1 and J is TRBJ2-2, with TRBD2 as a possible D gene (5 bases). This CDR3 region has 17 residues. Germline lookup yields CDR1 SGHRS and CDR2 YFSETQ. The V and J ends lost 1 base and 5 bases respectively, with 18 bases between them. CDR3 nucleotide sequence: TGCGCCAGCAGCTTGTTCGACCCCCCCGGAGGTACCGGGGAGCTGTTTTTT. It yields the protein CASSLFDPPGGTGELFF.

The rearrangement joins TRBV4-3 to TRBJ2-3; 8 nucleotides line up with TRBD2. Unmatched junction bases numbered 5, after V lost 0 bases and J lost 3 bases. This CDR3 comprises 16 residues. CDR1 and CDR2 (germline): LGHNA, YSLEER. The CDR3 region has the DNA TGCGCCAGCAGCCAAGATCGTAGCGGGGCGACAGATACGCAGTATTTT. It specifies CASSQDRSGATDTQYF.

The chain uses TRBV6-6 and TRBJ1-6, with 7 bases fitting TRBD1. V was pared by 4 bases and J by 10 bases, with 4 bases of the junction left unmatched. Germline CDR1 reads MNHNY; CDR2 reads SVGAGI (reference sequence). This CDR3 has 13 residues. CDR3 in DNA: TGTGCCAGCAGTTTAGACAGGGACTCACCCCTCCACTTT. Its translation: CASSLDRDSPLHF.

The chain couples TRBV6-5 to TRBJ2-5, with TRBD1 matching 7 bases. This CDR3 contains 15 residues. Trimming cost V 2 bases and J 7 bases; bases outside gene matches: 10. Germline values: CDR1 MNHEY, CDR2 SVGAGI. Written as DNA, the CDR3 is TGTGCCAGCAGTTACCTCCGACAGGGCTCTGGGACCCAGTACTTC. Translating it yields CASSYLRQGSGTQYF.

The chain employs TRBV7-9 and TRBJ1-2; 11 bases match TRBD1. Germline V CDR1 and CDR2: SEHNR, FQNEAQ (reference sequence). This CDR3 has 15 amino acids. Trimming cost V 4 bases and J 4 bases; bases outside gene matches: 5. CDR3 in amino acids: CASSSEDRGPYGYTF. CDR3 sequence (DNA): TGTGCCAGCAGCTCCGAGGACAGGGGGCCCTATGGCTACACCTTC.

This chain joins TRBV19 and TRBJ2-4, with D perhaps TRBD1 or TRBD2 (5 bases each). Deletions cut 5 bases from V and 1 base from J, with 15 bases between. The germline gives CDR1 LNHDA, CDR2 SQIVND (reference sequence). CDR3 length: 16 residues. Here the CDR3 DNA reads TGTGCCAGTAGTCCGAGGGGTGGCGTGGCCAAAAACATTCAGTACTTC. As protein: CASSPRGGVAKNIQYF.

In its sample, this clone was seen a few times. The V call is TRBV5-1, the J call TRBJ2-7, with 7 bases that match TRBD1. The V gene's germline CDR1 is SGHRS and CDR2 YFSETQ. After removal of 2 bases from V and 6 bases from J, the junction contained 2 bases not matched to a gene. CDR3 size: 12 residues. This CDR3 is CASSLQGLEQYF. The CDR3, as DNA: TGCGCCAGCAGCTTACAGGGGCTCGAGCAGTACTTC.

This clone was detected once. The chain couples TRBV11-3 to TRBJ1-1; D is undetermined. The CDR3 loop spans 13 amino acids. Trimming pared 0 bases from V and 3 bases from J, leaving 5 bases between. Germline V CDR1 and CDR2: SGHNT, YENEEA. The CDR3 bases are TGTGCCAGCAGCTTAGAGGCGGACACTGAAGCTTTCTTT. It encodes CASSLEADTEAFF.

Here the CDR3 reads CASRGPGYEQYF. The CDR3, as DNA: TGTGCCAGCAGGGGTCCTGGCTACGAGCAGTACTTC. The genes are TRBV7-8 and TRBJ2-7; no reliable D call. The CDR3 is made up of 12 amino acids. Germline V CDR1 and CDR2: SGHVS, FQNEAQ. The V end was cut by 6 bases, the J end by 3 bases, with 9 bases between. Supplemented by reference TRBV7-8 and TRBJ2-7, the full variable domain reads GAGVSQSPRYKVAKRGQDVALRCDPISGHVSLFWYQQALGQGPEFLTYFQNEAQLDKSGLPSDRFFAERPEGSVSTLKIQRTQQEDSAVYLCASRGPGYEQYFGPGTRLTVT.

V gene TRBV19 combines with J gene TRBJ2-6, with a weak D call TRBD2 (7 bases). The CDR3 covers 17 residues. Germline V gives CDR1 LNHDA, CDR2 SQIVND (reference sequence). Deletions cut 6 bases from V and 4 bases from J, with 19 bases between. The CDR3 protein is CASRLRAGAPGANVLTF. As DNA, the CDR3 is TGTGCCAGTAGACTAAGGGCGGGGGCGCCAGGGGCCAACGTCCTGACTTTC.